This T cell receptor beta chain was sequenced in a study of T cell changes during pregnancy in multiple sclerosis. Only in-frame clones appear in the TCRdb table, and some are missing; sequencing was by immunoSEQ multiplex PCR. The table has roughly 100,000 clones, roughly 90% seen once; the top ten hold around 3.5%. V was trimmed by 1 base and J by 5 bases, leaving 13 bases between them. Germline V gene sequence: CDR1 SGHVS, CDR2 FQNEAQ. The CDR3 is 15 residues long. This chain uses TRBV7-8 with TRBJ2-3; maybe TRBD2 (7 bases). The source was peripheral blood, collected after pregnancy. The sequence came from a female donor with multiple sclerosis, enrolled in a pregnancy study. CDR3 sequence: CASSLVAGAGDTQYF. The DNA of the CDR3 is TGTGCCAGCAGCTTAGTGGCGGGGGCCGGAGATACGCAGTATTTT.